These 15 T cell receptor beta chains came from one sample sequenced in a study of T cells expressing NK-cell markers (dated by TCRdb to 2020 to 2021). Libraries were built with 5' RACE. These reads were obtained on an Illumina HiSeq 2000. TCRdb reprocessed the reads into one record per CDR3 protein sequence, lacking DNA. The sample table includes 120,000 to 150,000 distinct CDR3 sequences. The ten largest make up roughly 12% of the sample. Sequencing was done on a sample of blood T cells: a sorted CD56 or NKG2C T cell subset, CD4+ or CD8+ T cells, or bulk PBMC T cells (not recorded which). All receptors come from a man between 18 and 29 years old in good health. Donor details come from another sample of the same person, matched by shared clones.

This chain's CDR3 is CASSPRAGGPHEQFF. The chain is built from TRBV7-9 and TRBJ2-1; the D gene TCRdb calls, TRBD2, cannot be checked with no DNA. Looked up from germline, CDR1 is SEHNR and CDR2 is FQNEAQ (reference sequence). The CDR3 is made up of 15 amino acids.

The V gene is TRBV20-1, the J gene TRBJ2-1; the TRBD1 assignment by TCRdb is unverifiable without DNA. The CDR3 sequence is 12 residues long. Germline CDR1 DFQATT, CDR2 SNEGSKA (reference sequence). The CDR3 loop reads CSGGVGGSEQFF.

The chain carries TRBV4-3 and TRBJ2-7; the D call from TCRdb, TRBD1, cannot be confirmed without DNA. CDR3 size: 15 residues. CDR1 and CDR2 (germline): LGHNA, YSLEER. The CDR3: CASSQEQGARNEQYF.

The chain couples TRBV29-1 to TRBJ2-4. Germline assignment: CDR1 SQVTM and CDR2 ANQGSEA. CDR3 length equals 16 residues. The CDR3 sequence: CSVEGLSELAKNIQYF.

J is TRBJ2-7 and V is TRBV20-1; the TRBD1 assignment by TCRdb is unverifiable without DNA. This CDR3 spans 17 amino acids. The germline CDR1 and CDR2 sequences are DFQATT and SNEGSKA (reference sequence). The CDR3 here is CSALFGGGETSSYEQYF.

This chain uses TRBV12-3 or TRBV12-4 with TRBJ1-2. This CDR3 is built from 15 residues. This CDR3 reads CASSLFGRDGYGYTF.

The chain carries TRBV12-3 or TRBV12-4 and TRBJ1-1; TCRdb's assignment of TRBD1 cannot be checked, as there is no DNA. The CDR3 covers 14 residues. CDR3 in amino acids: CASSPGQLLTEAFF.

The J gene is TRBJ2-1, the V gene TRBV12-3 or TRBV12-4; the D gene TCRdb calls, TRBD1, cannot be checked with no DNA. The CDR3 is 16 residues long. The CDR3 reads CASSLAMGQGIYEQFF.

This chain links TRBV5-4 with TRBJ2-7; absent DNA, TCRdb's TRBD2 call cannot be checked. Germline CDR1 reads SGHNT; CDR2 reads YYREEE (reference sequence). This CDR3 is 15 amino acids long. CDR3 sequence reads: CASSLRTSGRAFLYF.

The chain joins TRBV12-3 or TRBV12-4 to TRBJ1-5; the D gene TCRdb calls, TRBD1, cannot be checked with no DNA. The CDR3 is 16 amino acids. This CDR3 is CASSLETGGYNQPQHF.

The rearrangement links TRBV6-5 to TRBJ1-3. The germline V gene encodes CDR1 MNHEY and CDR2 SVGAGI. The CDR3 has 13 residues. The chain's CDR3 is CASSSSSGNTIYF.

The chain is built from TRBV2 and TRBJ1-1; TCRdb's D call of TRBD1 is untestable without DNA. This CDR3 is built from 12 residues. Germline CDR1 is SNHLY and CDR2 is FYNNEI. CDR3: CASTLRETEAFF.

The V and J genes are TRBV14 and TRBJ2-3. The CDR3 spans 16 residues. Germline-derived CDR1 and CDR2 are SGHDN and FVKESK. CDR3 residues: CASSQEPITSTDTQYF.

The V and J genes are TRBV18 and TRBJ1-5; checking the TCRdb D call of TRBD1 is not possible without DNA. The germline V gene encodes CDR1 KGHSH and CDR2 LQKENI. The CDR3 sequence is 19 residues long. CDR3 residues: CASSLTGQGGFESGQPQHF.

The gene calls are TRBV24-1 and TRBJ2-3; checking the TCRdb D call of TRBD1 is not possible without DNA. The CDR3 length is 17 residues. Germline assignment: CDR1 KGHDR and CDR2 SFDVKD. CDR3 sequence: CATSDPGQGDISDTQYF.